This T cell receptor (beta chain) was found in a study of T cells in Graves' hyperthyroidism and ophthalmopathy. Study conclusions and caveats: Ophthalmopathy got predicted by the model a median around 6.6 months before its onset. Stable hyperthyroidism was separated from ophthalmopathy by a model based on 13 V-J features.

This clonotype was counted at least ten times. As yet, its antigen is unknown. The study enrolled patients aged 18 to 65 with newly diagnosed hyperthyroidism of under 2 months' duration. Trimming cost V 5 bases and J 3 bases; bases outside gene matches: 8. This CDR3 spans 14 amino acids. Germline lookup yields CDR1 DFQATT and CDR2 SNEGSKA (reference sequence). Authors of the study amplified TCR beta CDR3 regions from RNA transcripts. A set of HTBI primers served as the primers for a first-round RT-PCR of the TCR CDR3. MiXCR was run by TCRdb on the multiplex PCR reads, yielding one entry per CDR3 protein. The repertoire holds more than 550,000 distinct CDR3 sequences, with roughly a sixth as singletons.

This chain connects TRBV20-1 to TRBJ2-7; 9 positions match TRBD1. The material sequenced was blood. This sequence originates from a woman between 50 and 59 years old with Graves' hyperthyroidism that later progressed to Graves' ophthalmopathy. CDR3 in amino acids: CSAGSGTGIYEQYF. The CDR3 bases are TGCAGTGCTGGCTCGGGGACAGGGATCTACGAGCAGTACTTC.